This entry lists 17 T cell receptor beta chains sequenced from one sample in a study of blood T cell repertoires in COVID-19. Using immunoSEQ multiplex PCR, the repertoire was profiled, and TCRdb retains in-frame clones only, with some absent. The table shows around 700,000 clones, with 75% to 90% occurring only once. The sample consisted of peripheral blood. Receptors originate from a woman younger than 35 with acute or convalescent COVID-19.

The chain joins TRBV5-1 to TRBJ2-1; D is perhaps TRBD2 (7 bases). The V end was cut by 1 base, the J end by 5 bases, with 13 bases between. The germline CDR1 and CDR2 sequences are SGHRS and YFSETQ. The CDR3 spans 15 residues. The CDR3 protein is CASSLNGGGNNEQFF. The CDR3, as DNA: TGCGCCAGCAGCTTGAATGGCGGGGGCAACAATGAGCAGTTCTTC.

The genes are TRBV7-9 and TRBJ2-2; D is perhaps TRBD1 (5 bases). Germline lookup yields CDR1 SEHNR and CDR2 FQNEAQ (reference sequence). The length of the CDR3 is 16 residues. V was clipped by 3 bases and J by 4 bases, with 15 bases between them. Written as DNA, the CDR3 is TGTGCCAGCAGCTTGACAGTTACCAGGATCACCGGGGAGCTGTTTTTT. Protein product: CASSLTVTRITGELFF.

The chain carries TRBV3-1 (or the pseudogene TRBV3-2) and TRBJ1-1, with 7 nucleotides matching TRBD1. This CDR3 contains 14 residues. Trimming at V came to 4 bases and at J to 0 bases, leaving 2 bases not matched to a gene. Germline-derived CDR1 and CDR2 are LGHDT and YNNKEL (reference sequence). The CDR3 bases are TGTGCCAGCAGCCGGGGACAGATGAACACTGAAGCTTTCTTT. Protein product: CASSRGQMNTEAFF.

This clone was seen once. One end of the junction is discordant with germline, which a read error may explain. The CDR3 DNA follows: TGTGCCAGCAGTGACTCAAGAGGGGGTTTT. Translation gives CASSDSRGGF. The chain employs TRBV6-4 and TRBJ1-1; possible D gene TRBD1, 6 bases. CDR1 is MRHNA and CDR2 is SNTAGT in the germline V gene. The CDR3 totals 10 residues.

The rearrangement joins TRBV6-6 to TRBJ1-1, with D unresolved. Trimming stripped 2 bases from V and 1 base from J, with 8 bases between. The germline gives CDR1 MNHNY, CDR2 SVGAGI (reference sequence). This CDR3 spans 14 amino acids. Written as DNA, the CDR3 is TGTGCCAGCAGTTACGTCAGGCAGAACACTGAAGCTTTCTTT. Translation gives CASSYVRQNTEAFF.

The chain combines TRBV5-6 with TRBJ1-2; D perhaps matches TRBD1 (6 bases). CDR3 length: 15 residues. V lost 4 bases and J 0 bases, leaving 13 bases between the germline ends. Looked up from germline, CDR1 is SGHDT and CDR2 is YYEEEE. In DNA, the CDR3 is TGTGCCAGCAGCCCCCCGACAGGTACTAACTATGGCTACACCTTC. This translates into CASSPPTGTNYGYTF.

This rearrangement joins TRBV29-1 to TRBJ2-7; 8 nucleotides match TRBD1. The CDR3 is 14 amino acids. In germline, CDR1 is SQVTM, CDR2 ANQGSEA. Germline trimming cut 6 bases from V and 2 bases from J; bases unmatched to any gene: 9. The CDR3 sequence is CSVGLTGVTYEQYF. CDR3 nucleotide sequence: TGCAGCGTCGGACTGACAGGGGTGACCTACGAGCAGTACTTC.

The CDR3 DNA sequence: TGTGCCAGCAGCTTTTCCTGGACTAGCGGGGCCGCCTACGAGCAGTACTTC. As protein: CASSFSWTSGAAYEQYF. The chain links TRBV5-8 to TRBJ2-7, with 12 nucleotides matching TRBD2. The CDR3 contains 17 residues. Per germline, CDR1 SGHTS and CDR2 YDEGEE. V lost 2 bases and J lost 2; bases outside the gene matches: 8. The complete variable domain, with remaining parts taken from reference TRBV5-8 and TRBJ2-7, reads EAGVTQSPTHLIKTRGQQATLRCSPISGHTSVYWYQQALGLGLQFLLWYDEGEERNRGNFPPRFSGRQFPNYSSELNVNALELEDSALYLCASSFSWTSGAAYEQYFGPGTRLTVT.

The rearrangement uses TRBV30 and TRBJ1-2; 7 bases map to TRBD1. Looked up from germline, CDR1 is GTSNPN and CDR2 is SVGIG (reference sequence). The ends lost 1 base at V and 4 bases at J; junction bases unmatched: 9. The CDR3 totals 15 residues. CDR3 region: CAWSGQGVRLYGYTF. The CDR3 region has the DNA TGTGCCTGGAGTGGCCAGGGGGTGAGACTCTATGGCTACACCTTC. Based on the CDR3 plus reference TRBV30 and TRBJ1-2, the full variable domain is SQTIHQWPATLVQPVGSPLSLECTVEGTSNPNLYWYRQAAGRGLQLLFYSVGIGQISSEVPQNLSASRPQDRQFILSSKKLLLSDSGFYLCAWSGQGVRLYGYTFGSGTRLTVV.

The gene calls are TRBV10-3 and TRBJ2-3, with 7 bases aligning to TRBD1. This CDR3 contains 14 residues. CDR1 is ENHRY, CDR2 SYGVKD, per germline. V shed 3 bases and J 3 bases; nucleotides not matched to a gene: 3. CDR3 residues: CAISDDRATDTQYF. The CDR3 nucleotides are TGTGCCATCAGTGACGACAGGGCGACAGATACGCAGTATTTT.

This chain joins TRBV2 and TRBJ2-2; TRBD1 might be the D (6 bases). CDR1 and CDR2 (germline): SNHLY, FYNNEI. This CDR3 has 14 amino acids. V was clipped by 6 bases and J by 8 bases, with 16 bases between them. CDR3 sequence: CASSRDNPRGELFF. The CDR3 coding sequence is TGTGCCAGCAGCCGGGACAATCCGAGGGGGGAGCTGTTTTTT.

J is TRBJ2-7 and V is TRBV13; 9 bases align to TRBD1. The ends lost 0 bases at V and 2 bases at J; junction bases unmatched: 5. Per the germline V gene, CDR1 is PRHDT and CDR2 is FYEKMQ (reference sequence). The length of the CDR3 is 16 residues. CDR3 DNA sequence: TGTGCCAGCAGCTTAGGCGGACAGGGGCGGGCCTACGAGCAGTACTTC. Translating gives CASSLGGQGRAYEQYF. The whole variable domain, filled in from reference TRBV13 and TRBJ2-7, reads AAGVIQSPRHLIKEKRETATLKCYPIPRHDTVYWYQQGPGQDPQFLISFYEKMQSDKGSIPDRFSAQQFSDYHSELNMSSLELGDSALYFCASSLGGQGRAYEQYFGPGTRLTVT.

The chain carries TRBV2 and TRBJ2-1; no clear D. In germline, CDR1 is SNHLY, CDR2 FYNNEI. The germline V and J ends were trimmed by 5 bases and 0 bases, with 11 bases remaining between them. There are 15 residues in the CDR3. The CDR3 region is CASSLSRPSYNEQFF. As DNA, the CDR3 is TGTGCCAGCAGTCTCTCTCGTCCCTCCTACAATGAGCAGTTCTTC.

The gene calls are TRBV29-1 and TRBJ2-2; no clear D gene. Trimming removed 4 bases from V and 2 bases from J, with 8 bases in between. The CDR3 is 13 residues long. From germline, CDR1 is SQVTM and CDR2 ANQGSEA. The CDR3 is CSVGLDNTGELFF. CDR3 DNA: TGCAGCGTTGGACTGGATAACACCGGGGAGCTGTTTTTT.

The chain links TRBV24-1 to TRBJ1-4, with 9 bases aligning to TRBD1. Per the germline V gene, CDR1 is KGHDR and CDR2 is SFDVKD. The CDR3 loop spans 16 amino acids. The trim removed 4 bases at V and 7 bases at J, leaving 9 bases unmatched. The CDR3 DNA follows: TGTGCCACCAGTGACCCGACAGGGGGTCGGGGTGAAAAACTGTTTTTT. Translated, it gives CATSDPTGGRGEKLFF.

V and J are TRBV5-1 and TRBJ2-2, with 9 bases identical to TRBD1. Trimming at V came to 3 bases and at J to 1 base, leaving 4 bases not matched to a gene. The CDR3 extends over 16 amino acids. Germline values: CDR1 SGHRS, CDR2 YFSETQ. The CDR3 DNA reads TGCGCCAGCAGCTCCCAGACAGGGGGGAACACCGGGGAGCTGTTTTTT. It yields the protein CASSSQTGGNTGELFF.

This chain links TRBV19 with TRBJ1-1; 7 nucleotides match TRBD1. The CDR3 contains 19 residues. Germline V gene lookup returns CDR1 LNHDA and CDR2 SQIVND (reference sequence). Trimming removed 5 bases from V and 2 bases from J; junction bases left unmatched: 20. The CDR3 here is CASSRPGQVVKRGNTEAFF. The CDR3 DNA follows: TGTGCCAGTAGTCGGCCCGGACAGGTAGTAAAGAGGGGAAACACTGAAGCTTTCTTT.